The 29 T cell receptor beta chains given below trace back to one sample, sequenced in a study of OX40 agonist ivuxolimab in advanced cancers. Data came from immunoSEQ multiplex PCR; TCRdb stores just in-frame clones and leaves some out. The sample shows around 72,000 clones, roughly four fifths of them seen only once. This material consisted of CD4+ or CD8+ T cells sorted from blood, taken in a trial of the OX40 agonist ivuxolimab. These receptors all come from an adult with an advanced solid tumor such as melanoma, head and neck, liver or kidney cancer.

This clone was observed a handful of times. The V gene is TRBV30, the J gene TRBJ2-1, with D hard to call. The CDR3 length is 10 residues. CDR1 is GTSNPN, CDR2 SVGIG, per germline (reference sequence). The V gene lost 8 bases and the J gene lost 4 bases, with 6 bases spanning the gap. The CDR3 DNA follows: TGTGCCGCTGTATACAATGAGCAGTTCTTC. Translation: CAAVYNEQFF.

V and J are TRBV6-1 and TRBJ1-1, with D possibly being TRBD1 (5 bases). The length of the CDR3 is 14 residues. Germline lookup yields CDR1 MNHNS and CDR2 SASEGT. V was cut by 4 bases and J by 1 base, with 10 bases left in between. The chain's CDR3 is CASSAGLTNTEAFF. For the CDR3, the DNA is TGTGCCAGCAGTGCAGGGTTAACGAACACTGAAGCTTTCTTT.

The gene calls are TRBV6-6 and TRBJ1-1, with a tentative D call TRBD1 (5 bases). This CDR3 is built from 15 residues. Trimming took off 5 bases at V and 8 bases at J, with 21 bases between the two ends. Per germline, CDR1 MNHNY and CDR2 SVGAGI (reference sequence). CDR3 DNA sequence: TGTGCCAGCAGTCTAACGACCCTCCCGACAGAAGAAGCTTTCTTT. Translating it yields CASSLTTLPTEEAFF.

The rearrangement uses TRBV7-2 and TRBJ2-1; 7 positions match TRBD2. Germline CDR1 is SGHTA and CDR2 is FQGNSA. CDR3 length equals 9 residues. The V segment lost 10 bases and the J segment 9 bases; nucleotides outside the gene matches: 0. CDR3 sequence (DNA): TGTGCCACGGGAGGTGAGCAGTTCTTC. Translation: CATGGEQFF.

The chain is built from TRBV28 and TRBJ1-5; D might be TRBD1 (6 bases). Germline CDR1 reads MDHEN; CDR2 reads SYDVKM. The CDR3 length is 12 residues. Trimming took off 6 bases at V and 10 bases at J, with 13 bases between the two ends. The CDR3 region is CASRGGGSPQHF. The CDR3 coding sequence is TGTGCCAGCAGGGGAGGGGGGAGCCCCCAGCATTTT.

The chain employs TRBV19 and TRBJ2-3; 9 positions match TRBD2. The CDR3 sequence is 17 residues long. The germline V gene encodes CDR1 LNHDA and CDR2 SQIVND (reference sequence). V lost 4 bases and J lost 6; bases outside the gene matches: 14. This chain's CDR3 is CASSKGVTSGPGDTQYF. CDR3 nucleotide sequence: TGTGCCAGTAGTAAGGGGGTTACTAGCGGGCCAGGTGATACGCAGTATTTT.

The chain combines TRBV5-1 with TRBJ1-3; D might be TRBD1 (5 bases). Trimming took 4 bases from V and 0 from J, leaving 8 bases between them. CDR3 length: 14 amino acids. Germline lookup yields CDR1 SGHRS and CDR2 YFSETQ. The CDR3 DNA is TGCGCCAGCAGCGGGGCGACCTCTGGAAACACCATATATTTT. Protein: CASSGATSGNTIYF.

The genes are TRBV4-1 and TRBJ1-5, with a tentative D call TRBD1 (5 bases). Deletions cut 7 bases from V and 4 bases from J, with 17 bases between. The CDR3 runs to 15 residues. Germline V gives CDR1 MGHRA, CDR2 YSYEKL. The CDR3 DNA follows: TGCGCCAGCAAAAGTTGGGACCAGGCGAATCAGCCCCAGCATTTT. It encodes CASKSWDQANQPQHF.

This sequence joins TRBV6-5 and TRBJ1-3; D possibly corresponds to TRBD1 (5 bases). Germline CDR1 and CDR2: MNHEY and SVGAGI. The CDR3 is 16 amino acids. Trimming cost V 0 bases and J 2 bases, with 11 bases left between them. CDR3 region: CASSYSRGSAGNTIYF. CDR3 nucleotide sequence: TGTGCCAGCAGTTACTCGCGGGGGTCGGCTGGAAACACCATATATTTT.

The rearrangement joins TRBV18 to TRBJ1-1, with 7 bases identical to TRBD1. Germline V gene lookup returns CDR1 KGHSH and CDR2 LQKENI. CDR3 length: 16 amino acids. The junction had 10 bases not matched to a gene; V was cut back by 6 bases and J by 0 bases. CDR3 sequence reads: CASSRQRQGLNTEAFF. The CDR3 nucleotides are TGTGCCAGCTCCCGACAACGACAGGGATTGAACACTGAAGCTTTCTTT. The full variable domain, rest sourced from reference TRBV18 and TRBJ1-1, is NAGVMQNPRHLVRRRGQEARLRCSPMKGHSHVYWYRQLPEEGLKFMVYLQKENIIDESGMPKERFSAEFPKEGPSILRIQQVVRGDSAAYFCASSRQRQGLNTEAFFGQGTRLTVV.

V is TRBV9 and J is TRBJ2-7; D is ambiguous. Trimming pared 2 bases from V and 1 base from J, leaving 7 bases between. This CDR3 is built from 13 residues. Per the germline V gene, CDR1 is SGDLS and CDR2 is YYNGEE. Here the CDR3 DNA reads TGTGCCAGCAGCGTGGACGGTTCCTACGAGCAGTACTTC. Translating gives CASSVDGSYEQYF. Using reference TRBV9 and TRBJ2-7 for the parts outside the CDR3, the full variable domain is DSGVTQTPKHLITATGQRVTLRCSPRSGDLSVYWYQQSLDQGLQFLIQYYNGEERAKGNILERFSAQQFPDLHSELNLSSLELGDSALYFCASSVDGSYEQYFGPGTRLTVT.

This chain connects TRBV19 to TRBJ2-7, with D maybe TRBD2 (6 bases). This CDR3 has 14 amino acids. Per germline, CDR1 LNHDA and CDR2 SQIVND (reference sequence). The V and J ends lost 6 bases and 0 bases respectively, with 12 bases between them. CDR3 residues: CASRKTGVSYEQYF. In nucleotides, the CDR3 is TGTGCCAGTAGAAAGACGGGAGTCTCCTACGAGCAGTACTTC.

This clone was counted a few times. CDR3 sequence (DNA): TGTGCCAGCCACCCTCGGGGACGGGGGGCCTACAATGAGCAGTTCTTC. Encoded protein: CASHPRGRGAYNEQFF. The chain employs TRBV27 and TRBJ2-1; TRBD2 matches at 7 bases. V trimming: 8 bases; J trimming: 2 bases; junction bases outside the gene matches: 12. This CDR3 is 16 amino acids long. From germline, CDR1 is MNHEY and CDR2 SMNVEV (reference sequence).

The chain uses TRBV5-4 and TRBJ1-2; 7 bases agree with TRBD1. Germline CDR1 and CDR2: SGHNT and YYREEE (reference sequence). The V segment lost 9 bases and the J segment 5 bases; nucleotides outside the gene matches: 13. This CDR3 has 14 residues. CDR3 sequence (DNA): TGTGCCACCAACCGGGGACAGTCGTTTTATGGCTACACCTTC. It specifies CATNRGQSFYGYTF.

The rearrangement joins TRBV7-9 to TRBJ1-3, with no clear D. Germline V gives CDR1 SEHNR, CDR2 FQNEAQ (reference sequence). The length of the CDR3 is 17 residues. Trimming removed 5 bases at V and 2 bases at J, with 19 bases between. The CDR3 is CASSIFLRSGAGNTIYF. CDR3 DNA sequence: TGTGCCAGCAGCATTTTCCTTCGGTCTGGGGCTGGAAACACCATATATTTT.

This clone was seen just once. This CDR3 is CASSPRQARTGSTGELFF. CDR3 in DNA: TGTGCCAGCTCACCACGACAAGCCCGGACAGGCAGCACCGGGGAGCTGTTTTTT. The chain combines TRBV18 with TRBJ2-2; 7 nucleotides line up with TRBD1. Germline V lookup: CDR1 KGHSH, CDR2 LQKENI. Trimming took 1 base from V and 4 from J; bases not matched to a gene: 12. The CDR3 sequence is 18 residues long.

The genes are TRBV30 and TRBJ1-2, with unresolved D. The germline V gene has CDR1 GTSNPN and CDR2 SVGIG (reference sequence). The CDR3 spans 15 residues. V lost 3 bases and J lost 4, with 18 bases in between. CDR3 region: CAWREGRAGLYGYTF. The CDR3 DNA is TGTGCCTGGAGAGAAGGCCGGGCAGGCCTCTATGGCTACACCTTC.

The chain links TRBV2 to TRBJ1-3; D is perhaps TRBD1 (5 bases). Trimming left V 3 bases short and J 5 bases short, with 11 bases between. Germline V lookup: CDR1 SNHLY, CDR2 FYNNEI. The CDR3 loop spans 14 amino acids. CDR3 sequence reads: CASSEGRQRNTIYF. For the CDR3, the DNA is TGTGCCAGCAGTGAGGGGCGACAGCGAAACACCATATATTTT. The full variable domain, completed using reference TRBV2 and TRBJ1-3, is EPEVTQTPSHQVTQMGQEVILRCVPISNHLYFYWYRQILGQKVEFLVSFYNNEISEKSEIFDDQFSVERPDGSNFTLKIRSTKLEDSAMYFCASSEGRQRNTIYFGEGSWLTVV.

This chain joins TRBV11-2 and TRBJ2-3, with 9 positions matching TRBD2. Germline CDR1 reads SGHAT; CDR2 reads FQNNGV. The CDR3 contains 15 residues. Trimming cost V 2 bases and J 4 bases; bases outside gene matches: 4. CDR3: CASSLQGGRADTQYF. The CDR3 region has the DNA TGTGCCAGCAGCTTACAGGGCGGGAGGGCAGATACGCAGTATTTT.

This chain links TRBV18 with TRBJ2-7; 12 bases map to TRBD1. Trimming cost V 0 bases and J 4 bases; bases outside gene matches: 1. Germline lookup yields CDR1 KGHSH and CDR2 LQKENI. The CDR3 contains 15 residues. The CDR3 spells CASSPPGQGAYEQYF. In nucleotides, the CDR3 is TGTGCCAGCTCACCACCGGGACAGGGGGCTTACGAGCAGTACTTC.

This chain connects TRBV10-2 to TRBJ1-1, with 7 bases lining up with TRBD1. This CDR3 contains 12 residues. V shed 2 bases and J 12 bases; nucleotides not matched to a gene: 6. Germline V gives CDR1 WSHSY, CDR2 SAAADI. The CDR3 sequence is CASSEVSGGTFF. CDR3 bases: TGCGCCAGCAGTGAGGTCTCAGGGGGGACTTTCTTT.

The rearrangement links TRBV11-2 to TRBJ1-3; no reliable D call. Germline V gene data show CDR1 as SGHAT and CDR2 as FQNNGV. The CDR3 has 16 amino acids. Trimming cost V 2 bases and J 0 bases, with 11 bases left between them. The CDR3: CASSLREVISGNTIYF. CDR3 DNA: TGTGCCAGCAGCTTAAGGGAGGTTATCTCTGGAAACACCATATATTTT.

This clone was recorded a few times. J is TRBJ1-6 and V is TRBV2; D remains unclear. V lost 8 bases and J 0 bases, leaving 17 bases between the germline ends. CDR1 is SNHLY and CDR2 is FYNNEI in the germline V gene. The CDR3 is 17 amino acids. CDR3 nucleotide sequence: TGTGCCAGCGTATTGGGCCGCCCGAGCTCCTATAATTCACCCCTCCACTTT. Translation: CASVLGRPSSYNSPLHF.

This clone showed up just a few times. The gene calls are TRBV2 and TRBJ1-6; D call uncertain. V was clipped by 8 bases and J by 8 bases, with 10 bases between them. CDR1 SNHLY and CDR2 FYNNEI come from the germline V gene. The CDR3 has 12 amino acids. Written as DNA, the CDR3 is TGTGCCAGCGCGACTGATTATTCACCCCTCCACTTT. It encodes CASATDYSPLHF.

This chain uses TRBV10-3 with TRBJ2-7; 7 nucleotides align to TRBD1. The germline CDR1 and CDR2 sequences are ENHRY and SYGVKD. After removal of 2 bases from V and 6 bases from J, the junction contained 4 bases not matched to a gene. The CDR3 consists of 13 residues. The chain's CDR3 is CAISEHRGREQYV. Here the CDR3 DNA reads TGTGCCATCAGTGAGCACAGGGGTCGCGAGCAGTACGTC.

This rearrangement joins TRBV6-1 to TRBJ2-1; D not certain. V lost 6 bases to trimming and J lost 5 bases, with 11 bases between them. The CDR3 runs to 13 residues. From germline, CDR1 is MNHNS and CDR2 SASEGT. In DNA, the CDR3 is TGTGCCAGCAGCCAAATAGGAGACAATGAGCAGTTCTTC. Translated: CASSQIGDNEQFF.

The chain joins TRBV12-5 to TRBJ2-2; maybe TRBD2 (5 bases). The V end lost 3 bases, the J end lost 4 bases, and 9 bases lay between the germline ends. Per the germline V gene, CDR1 is LGHNT and CDR2 is FRNRAP. CDR3 length equals 14 residues. In nucleotides, the CDR3 is TGTGCTAGTGGTTTTGGACTCGGCACCGGGGAGCTGTTTTTT. As protein: CASGFGLGTGELFF.

This chain connects TRBV4-1 to TRBJ2-7; D not resolved. V was trimmed by 0 bases and J by 4 bases, leaving 16 bases between them. Germline V gene data show CDR1 as MGHRA and CDR2 as YSYEKL. CDR3 size: 16 residues. CDR3 nucleotide sequence: TGCGCCAGCAGCCAAGATGGAGTCCATGGGCGGTACGAGCAGTACTTC. This gives the protein CASSQDGVHGRYEQYF.

This rearrangement joins TRBV28 to TRBJ1-5; D gene uncertain. The CDR3 spans 16 residues. Trimming took off 6 bases at V and 2 bases at J, with 17 bases between the two ends. Germline V gene sequence: CDR1 MDHEN, CDR2 SYDVKM. CDR3: CASSFRSVGGNQPQHF. CDR3 coding DNA: TGTGCCAGCAGCTTTCGATCAGTCGGAGGCAATCAGCCCCAGCATTTT.